The 24 T cell receptor beta chains listed next were all sequenced from one sample in a study of cytomegalovirus exposure and HLA in healthy donors. The PCR made use of 60 Vbeta and 13 Jbeta primers. Only in-frame clones appear in the TCRdb table, and some are missing; sequencing was by immunoSEQ multiplex PCR. The table lists 100,000 to 120,000 clones, roughly 76% of them singletons, with approximately 6.9% in the top ten. The source material was PBMCs. Receptor source: a young man in good health and CMV-seropositive.

The V gene is TRBV2, the J gene TRBJ1-2; possible D gene TRBD1, 5 bases. Trimming left V 1 base short and J 1 base short, with 10 bases between. The CDR3 length is 15 residues. CDR1 SNHLY and CDR2 FYNNEI come from the germline V gene. CDR3 in amino acids: CASSEGGGYNYGYTF. CDR3 nucleotide sequence: TGTGCCAGCAGTGAAGGCGGGGGTTATAACTATGGCTACACCTTC.

This sequence joins TRBV30 and TRBJ2-1; possible D gene TRBD2, 6 bases. Germline assignment: CDR1 GTSNPN and CDR2 SVGIG (reference sequence). The V end lost 5 bases, the J end lost 0 bases, and 11 bases lay between the germline ends. The CDR3 runs 14 residues. In nucleotides, the CDR3 is TGTGCCTGGGGCTACGGGAGCTCCTACAATGAGCAGTTCTTC. It is translated as CAWGYGSSYNEQFF.

The CDR3 coding sequence is TGTGCCAGCAGGACAGGGGGTGGAGATACGCAGTATTTT. Translated, it gives CASRTGGGDTQYF. The V and J genes are TRBV27 and TRBJ2-3, with 9 bases matching TRBD1. Germline assignment: CDR1 MNHEY and CDR2 SMNVEV (reference sequence). J was trimmed by 5 bases and V by 6 bases; bases with no gene match: 3. The CDR3 spans 13 residues.

The V gene is TRBV30, the J gene TRBJ2-3; 8 positions agree with TRBD2. Germline V lookup: CDR1 GTSNPN, CDR2 SVGIG (reference sequence). The junction had 8 bases not matched to a gene; V was cut back by 5 bases and J by 1 base. The CDR3 has 15 amino acids. CDR3: CAWEVAGPRTDTQYF. The CDR3 DNA reads as TGTGCCTGGGAGGTAGCGGGGCCTCGCACAGATACGCAGTATTTT.

The rearrangement joins TRBV4-2 to TRBJ1-1, with D perhaps matching TRBD1 (5 bases). Trimming took 0 bases from V and 11 from J, leaving 10 bases between them. CDR3 length: 12 amino acids. From germline, CDR1 is LGHNA and CDR2 YNFKEQ. The CDR3 nucleotides read TGTGCCAGCAGCCAAGACGCAGGGATGGCTTTCTTT. It is translated as CASSQDAGMAFF.

The chain is built from TRBV4-2 and TRBJ1-2; 7 nucleotides line up with TRBD1. Looked up from germline, CDR1 is LGHNA and CDR2 is YNFKEQ. V lost 1 base, J lost 7 bases, and 9 bases stayed unmatched. There are 15 residues in the CDR3. This chain's CDR3 is CASSQVTGAHFGYTF. The CDR3 DNA sequence: TGTGCCAGCAGCCAAGTAACAGGGGCCCACTTTGGCTACACCTTC.

The V gene is TRBV9, the J gene TRBJ2-7; 8 bases fit TRBD2. V shed 4 bases and J 0 bases; nucleotides not matched to a gene: 6. The CDR3 is 15 amino acids. Germline loops: CDR1 SGDLS, CDR2 YYNGEE. The CDR3 bases are TGTGCCAGCAGCCTTAGCGGGGTCCACTCCTACGAGCAGTACTTC. Amino acids: CASSLSGVHSYEQYF.

V is TRBV6-5 and J is TRBJ1-2, with TRBD1 identical over 7 bases. The CDR3 totals 14 residues. V lost 2 bases and J lost 8; bases outside the gene matches: 8. CDR1 MNHEY and CDR2 SVGAGI come from the germline V gene. CDR3 residues: CASSYHDRAGGYTF. Here the CDR3 DNA reads TGTGCCAGCAGTTACCATGACAGGGCGGGAGGCTACACCTTC.

The V and J genes are TRBV5-1 and TRBJ2-3, with D perhaps matching TRBD1 (5 bases). Germline V lookup: CDR1 SGHRS, CDR2 YFSETQ. This CDR3 is built from 18 residues. V lost 0 bases and J 4 bases, leaving 21 bases between the germline ends. The chain's CDR3 is CASSLAMAQGRAPDTQYF. The CDR3 DNA follows: TGCGCCAGCAGCTTGGCAATGGCGCAGGGAAGAGCCCCAGATACGCAGTATTTT.

The table lists this clone with a few counts. This chain uses TRBV5-1 with TRBJ2-1; 8 nucleotides line up with TRBD2. Germline-derived CDR1 and CDR2 are SGHRS and YFSETQ. Trimming at V came to 1 base and at J to 9 bases, leaving 12 bases not matched to a gene. The CDR3 runs 16 residues. The CDR3 region is CASSLTFRGLAGEQFF. The CDR3 nucleotides are TGCGCCAGCAGCTTGACTTTCCGTGGGCTAGCGGGTGAGCAGTTCTTC. The whole variable domain, remainder taken from reference TRBV5-1 and TRBJ2-1, is KAGVTQTPRYLIKTRGQQVTLSCSPISGHRSVSWYQQTPGQGLQFLFEYFSETQRNKGNFPGRFSGRQFSNSRSEMNVSTLELGDSALYLCASSLTFRGLAGEQFFGPGTRLTVL.

The chain combines TRBV5-4 with TRBJ2-6, with D possibly TRBD2 on 5 matching bases. There are 15 residues in the CDR3. Germline CDR1 reads SGHNT; CDR2 reads YYREEE (reference sequence). Trimming took 4 bases from V and 1 from J, leaving 9 bases between them. CDR3 bases: TGTGCCAGCAGCGCCCCGGGGTCTGGGGCCAACGTCCTGACTTTC. This encodes CASSAPGSGANVLTF.

As DNA, the CDR3 is TGTGCCGGCAACGACGGGTCCTACAATGAGCAGTTCTTC. Amino acids: CAGNDGSYNEQFF. The chain recombines TRBV7-2 with TRBJ2-1; D unclear. The CDR3 length is 13 residues. V lost 11 bases and J lost 1, with 12 bases in between. CDR1 is SGHTA, CDR2 FQGNSA, per germline.

The CDR3 DNA follows: TGTGCCAGCAGTTACTCCAGGGGCCAAGAGACCCAGTACTTC. Protein: CASSYSRGQETQYF. V gene TRBV6-5 combines with J gene TRBJ2-5; possible D gene TRBD1, 6 bases. The CDR3 contains 14 residues. The V end lost 0 bases, the J end lost 1 base, and 6 bases lay between the germline ends. Germline V lookup: CDR1 MNHEY, CDR2 SVGAGI.

The rearrangement uses TRBV9 and TRBJ2-3; TRBD2 matches at 8 bases. Germline CDR1 reads SGDLS; CDR2 reads YYNGEE. The junction had 10 bases not matched to a gene; V was cut back by 4 bases and J by 3 bases. The CDR3 consists of 16 residues. CDR3 coding DNA: TGTGCCAGCAGCCCCGCCCCGGGGGGGCGGACAGATACGCAGTATTTT. This gives the protein CASSPAPGGRTDTQYF.

This chain links TRBV5-6 with TRBJ1-2; 12 positions match TRBD1. J gave up 8 bases and V 3 bases, and 5 bases lay outside the gene matches. The CDR3 runs to 14 residues. CDR1 SGHDT and CDR2 YYEEEE come from the germline V gene. This chain's CDR3 is CASSWGDRGQGYTF. DNA of the CDR3: TGTGCCAGCAGCTGGGGGGACAGGGGGCAGGGCTACACCTTC. The variable domain in full, completed from reference TRBV5-6 and TRBJ1-2, reads DAGVTQSPTHLIKTRGQQVTLRCSPKSGHDTVSWYQQALGQGPQFIFQYYEEEERQRGNFPDRFSGHQFPNYSSELNVNALLLGDSALYLCASSWGDRGQGYTFGSGTRLTVV.

For this clone: One end of the junction is discordant with germline, which a read error may explain. The CDR3 DNA reads as TGTGCCTGGGGCCGAGGGCCCTCTGGAAGCACCATATATTTT. Protein: CAWGRGPSGSTIYF. The J gene is TRBJ1-3, the V gene TRBV30; D remains ambiguous. Germline V gene lookup returns CDR1 GTSNPN and CDR2 SVGIG (reference sequence). CDR3 length: 14 amino acids.

There are a few counts of this clone. The chain uses TRBV6-5 and TRBJ2-5; a weak D match, TRBD2 (5 bases). CDR1 and CDR2 (germline): MNHEY, SVGAGI. V lost 4 bases to trimming and J lost 0 bases, with 9 bases between them. The CDR3 is 14 residues long. The CDR3 DNA sequence: TGTGCCAGCAGTTCCGGACTTAACCAAGAGACCCAGTACTTC. Its translation: CASSSGLNQETQYF.

The chain employs TRBV18 and TRBJ2-7, with TRBD1 matching over 11 bases. CDR1 is KGHSH, CDR2 LQKENI, per germline. This CDR3 is built from 15 residues. With V trimmed by 4 bases and J by 3 bases, 5 bases remained unmatched. In DNA, the CDR3 is TGTGCCAGCTCACTCCAGGGACAGGGGGGCTACGAGCAGTACTTC. Translated, it gives CASSLQGQGGYEQYF.

This chain uses TRBV10-3 with TRBJ2-3; tentatively, D is TRBD2 (6 bases). Germline CDR1 ENHRY, CDR2 SYGVKD. The CDR3 is made up of 14 amino acids. Trimming removed 0 bases from V and 4 bases from J, with 8 bases in between. The CDR3 protein is CAISESGTADTQYF. For the CDR3, the DNA is TGTGCCATCAGTGAGTCAGGGACTGCAGATACGCAGTATTTT.

This chain connects TRBV6-1 to TRBJ2-5, with D possibly being TRBD1 (5 bases). Trimming left V 8 bases short and J 0 bases short, with 10 bases between. The germline CDR1 and CDR2 sequences are MNHNS and SASEGT. The CDR3 consists of 13 residues. This CDR3 is CASWTLYQETQYF. DNA for the CDR3: TGTGCCAGCTGGACACTGTACCAAGAGACCCAGTACTTC.

This chain uses TRBV15 with TRBJ2-7; 10 nucleotides match TRBD1. The V segment lost 3 bases and the J segment 2 bases; nucleotides outside the gene matches: 4. Germline assignment: CDR1 LNHNV and CDR2 YYDKDF (reference sequence). This CDR3 region has 15 residues. CDR3 amino acids: CATSRPGQGTYEQYF. In DNA form, the CDR3 reads TGTGCCACCAGCAGGCCGGGACAGGGGACCTACGAGCAGTACTTC.

The chain combines TRBV5-1 with TRBJ1-5; TRBD1 matches at 8 bases. The V and J ends lost 7 bases and 7 bases, in that order; junction bases with no gene match: 10. The CDR3 spans 14 residues. CDR1 SGHRS and CDR2 YFSETQ come from the germline V gene. The CDR3 loop is CASLRDRLWQPQHF. The CDR3 region has the DNA TGCGCCAGCTTGAGGGACAGGCTCTGGCAGCCCCAGCATTTT.

The chain couples TRBV10-3 to TRBJ1-6, with D maybe TRBD1 (5 bases). The length of the CDR3 is 16 residues. CDR1 and CDR2 from the germline V gene are ENHRY and SYGVKD. V was cut by 11 bases and J by 7 bases, with 24 bases left in between. The CDR3 nucleotides are TGTGCCGCACGACCTGGGGCACCCGACCCAAATTCACCCCTCCACTTT. Translating gives CAARPGAPDPNSPLHF.

This chain uses TRBV5-8 with TRBJ2-3, with TRBD1 identical over 7 bases. The CDR3 is 15 amino acids. Germline values: CDR1 SGHTS, CDR2 YDEGEE. Trimming removed 4 bases from V and 4 bases from J; junction bases left unmatched: 9. The CDR3 DNA follows: TGTGCCAGCAGCGGCGAACAGGGGCCCGCAGATACGCAGTATTTT. Translating gives CASSGEQGPADTQYF.